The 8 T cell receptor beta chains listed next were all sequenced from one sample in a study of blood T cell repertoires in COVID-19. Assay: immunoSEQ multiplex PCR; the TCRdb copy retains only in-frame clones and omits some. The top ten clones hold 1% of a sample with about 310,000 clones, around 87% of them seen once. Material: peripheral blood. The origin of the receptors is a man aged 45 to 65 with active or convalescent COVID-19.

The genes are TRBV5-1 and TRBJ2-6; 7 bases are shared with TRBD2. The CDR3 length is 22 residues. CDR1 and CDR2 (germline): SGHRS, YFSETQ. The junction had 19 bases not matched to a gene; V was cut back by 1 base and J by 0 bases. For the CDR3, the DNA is TGCGCCAGCAGCTTGTTCGCCCTAACGTCTAGCGGAAAATACTCTGGGGCCAACGTCCTGACTTTC. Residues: CASSLFALTSSGKYSGANVLTF. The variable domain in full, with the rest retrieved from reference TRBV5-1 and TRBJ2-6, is KAGVTQTPRYLIKTRGQQVTLSCSPISGHRSVSWYQQTPGQGLQFLFEYFSETQRNKGNFPGRFSGRQFSNSRSEMNVSTLELGDSALYLCASSLFALTSSGKYSGANVLTFGAGSRLTVL.

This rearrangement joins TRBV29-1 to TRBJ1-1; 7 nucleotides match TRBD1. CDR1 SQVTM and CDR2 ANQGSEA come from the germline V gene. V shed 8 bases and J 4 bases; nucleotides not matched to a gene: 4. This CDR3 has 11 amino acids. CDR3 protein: CSSRTGTEAFF. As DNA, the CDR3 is TGCAGCTCCAGGACAGGCACTGAAGCTTTCTTT.

In DNA form, the CDR3 reads TGTGCCAGCGCAACAGGGTTTTATGGCTACACCTTC. Translation gives CASATGFYGYTF. The gene calls are TRBV6-5 and TRBJ1-2, with D tentatively TRBD1 (6 bases). The germline V and J ends were trimmed by 8 bases and 5 bases, with 12 bases remaining between them. The length of the CDR3 is 12 residues. In germline, CDR1 is MNHEY, CDR2 SVGAGI.

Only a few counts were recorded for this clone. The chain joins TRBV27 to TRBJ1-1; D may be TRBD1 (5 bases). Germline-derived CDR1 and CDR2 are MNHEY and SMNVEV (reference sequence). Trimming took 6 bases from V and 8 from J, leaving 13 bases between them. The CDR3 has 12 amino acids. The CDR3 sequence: CASRASWGEAFF. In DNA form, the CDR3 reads TGTGCCAGCAGGGCCTCCTGGGGCGAAGCTTTCTTT.

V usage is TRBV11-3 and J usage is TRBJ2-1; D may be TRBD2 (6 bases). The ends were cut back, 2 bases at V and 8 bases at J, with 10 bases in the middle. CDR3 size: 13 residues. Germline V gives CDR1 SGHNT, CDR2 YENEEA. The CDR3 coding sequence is TGTGCCAGCAGCTTATTGGCGGGGTATGAGCAGTTCTTC. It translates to CASSLLAGYEQFF.

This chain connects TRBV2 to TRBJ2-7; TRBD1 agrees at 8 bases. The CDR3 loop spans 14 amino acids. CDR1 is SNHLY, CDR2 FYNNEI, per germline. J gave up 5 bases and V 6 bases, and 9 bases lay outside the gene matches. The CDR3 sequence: CASRRTGSRNEQYF. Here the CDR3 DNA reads TGTGCCAGCAGGAGGACAGGGTCCAGGAACGAGCAGTACTTC.

CDR3 in amino acids: CASSFVQGEVNTEAFF. The CDR3 coding sequence is TGCGCCAGCAGCTTCGTACAGGGAGAAGTGAACACTGAAGCTTTCTTT. The chain carries TRBV5-1 and TRBJ1-1; perhaps TRBD1 as D (6 bases). Trimming stripped 2 bases from V and 0 bases from J, with 14 bases between. The germline V gene has CDR1 SGHRS and CDR2 YFSETQ. The CDR3 loop spans 16 amino acids.

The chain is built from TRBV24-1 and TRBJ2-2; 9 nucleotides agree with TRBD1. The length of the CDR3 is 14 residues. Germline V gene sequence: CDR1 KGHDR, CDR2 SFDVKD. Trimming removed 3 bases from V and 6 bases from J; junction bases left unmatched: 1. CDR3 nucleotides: TGTGCCACCAGTGATGGACAGGGGTCCGGGGAGCTGTTTTTT. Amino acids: CATSDGQGSGELFF.